The text below deals with one T cell receptor (beta chain). Its antigen is unknown. These data belong to a study of cytotoxic CD8 clonotypes in ibrutinib-treated CLL. The overall study: Across samples, productive templates numbered 255,043 and productive rearrangements reached 75,000 to 100,000 on average. Study-wide findings and caveats: Sampling times (in sustained-remission versus progressing patients) were not the same.

A 1 in 200,000 to 1 in 1 million T cell depth was the sequencing target. Using immunoSEQ multiplex PCR, the repertoire was profiled, and TCRdb retains in-frame clones only, with some absent. Found here are 150,000 to 200,000 clones, approximately 77% of them singletons; the top ten hold roughly 2%. With cryopreserved PBMCs as the source, around 2 micrograms of genomic DNA went to TCR beta libraries. Trimming removed 0 bases from V and 9 bases from J; junction bases left unmatched: 10. Germline V CDR1 and CDR2: SEHNR, FQNEAQ (reference sequence). This CDR3 has 17 residues. The chain has TRBV7-9 and TRBJ2-2; 10 positions agree with TRBD2. The sample was PBMCs, taken after 12 months of ibrutinib treatment. This receptor was obtained from a human donor with chronic lymphocytic leukemia. CDR3 residues: CASSLASAASGGRELFF. The DNA of the CDR3 is TGTGCCAGCAGCTTAGCGTCTGCGGCTAGCGGGGGAAGGGAGCTGTTTTTT.